Presented here are 3 T cell receptor beta chains from one specimen sequenced in a study of shared clonotypes between healthy human individuals. TCRdb's table, derived via immunoSEQ multiplex PCR, lists solely in-frame clones and lacks some. The table records around 1.6 million clones, around 98% of them present only once. Sequencing was carried out using naive CD4+ T cells sorted from blood. Subset denoted: CD45RA+ positively selected. The origin of the receptors is a man aged 30 to 45 in good health.

The V gene is TRBV5-1, the J gene TRBJ2-3, with 9 bases that match TRBD1. The CDR3 length is 14 residues. V dropped 5 bases and J dropped 1; count of bases not matched to a gene: 2. Germline V CDR1 and CDR2: SGHRS, YFSETQ. The CDR3 DNA is TGCGCCAGCAGTAGACAGGGGGGCACAGATACGCAGTATTTT. This gives the protein CASSRQGGTDTQYF. Supplemented by reference TRBV5-1 and TRBJ2-3, the full variable domain reads KAGVTQTPRYLIKTRGQQVTLSCSPISGHRSVSWYQQTPGQGLQFLFEYFSETQRNKGNFPGRFSGRQFSNSRSEMNVSTLELGDSALYLCASSRQGGTDTQYFGPGTRLTVL.

This chain connects TRBV18 to TRBJ2-1; TRBD1 might be the D (6 bases). Germline V gene sequence: CDR1 KGHSH, CDR2 LQKENI. The V gene lost 2 bases and the J gene lost 10 bases, with 21 bases spanning the gap. This CDR3 spans 16 amino acids. CDR3 in amino acids: CASSPESQQGSREQFF. DNA for the CDR3: TGTGCCAGCTCACCAGAGAGTCAACAGGGAAGTAGGGAGCAGTTCTTC.

The V gene is TRBV5-1, the J gene TRBJ2-7, with D perhaps TRBD1 (5 bases). CDR3 length equals 12 residues. V shed 4 bases and J shed 6 bases, with 11 bases lying between them. Germline V gives CDR1 SGHRS, CDR2 YFSETQ. The CDR3 coding sequence is TGCGCCAGCAGCGTGGACATCAGCGAGCAGTACTTC. Protein sequence: CASSVDISEQYF. Full variable domain (rest looked up from reference TRBV5-1 and TRBJ2-7): KAGVTQTPRYLIKTRGQQVTLSCSPISGHRSVSWYQQTPGQGLQFLFEYFSETQRNKGNFPGRFSGRQFSNSRSEMNVSTLELGDSALYLCASSVDISEQYFGPGTRLTVT.